The rows below give T cell receptor beta chains drawn from one sample of a study of blood T cell repertoires in COVID-19. The protocol was immunoSEQ multiplex PCR, while the TCRdb copy is restricted to in-frame clones and leaves out a portion. The sample lists approximately 100,000 clones; approximately 90% were seen once. Material: peripheral blood. These receptors originate from a man aged 60 to 75 with acute or convalescent COVID-19. CDR3s include the opening cysteine and the closing phenylalanine or tryptophan. A D gene is named only where the DNA matches it firmly. The size entry is marked missing in some rows and otherwise reads once, few, many or a size class.

j_call	clone_size	v_call	d_call	cdr3_nt	cdr3_aa
TRBJ2-1	NA	TRBV7-3	TRBD2	TGTGCCAGCAGCTTTAACGGGAGGTCCTACAATGAGCAGTTCTTC	CASSFNGRSYNEQFF
TRBJ1-2	once	TRBV9	NA	TGTGCCAGCAGCCCCGGTCCCTTTGACTATGGCTACACCTTC	CASSPGPFDYGYTF
TRBJ2-2	few	TRBV7-7	NA	TGTGCCAGCAGCCCTATTATGAACGGGGAGCTGTTTTTT	CASSPIMNGELFF
TRBJ1-5	NA	TRBV30	NA	TGTGCCTGGAGAAAGACGGGGGATAGCAATCAGCCCCAGCATTTT	CAWRKTGDSNQPQHF
TRBJ2-2	NA	TRBV19	TRBD2	TGTGCCAGTAGTATGGGACTAGCGGGAACCCCTGGGGACACCGGGGAGCTGTTTTTT	CASSMGLAGTPGDTGELFF
TRBJ1-2	NA	TRBV5-4	TRBD1	TGTGCCAGCAGCTCGGACAGGGGGGATGGCTACACCTTC	CASSSDRGDGYTF
TRBJ1-3	NA	TRBV3-1/TRBV3-2	NA	TGTGCCAGCAGCCGATCAGACACCATATATTTT	CASSRSDTIYF
TRBJ2-5	NA	TRBV19	NA	TGTGCCAGTAGTCCCGGGAACCAAGAGACCCAGTACTTC	CASSPGNQETQYF
TRBJ1-3	NA	TRBV5-4	NA	TGTGCCAGCAGCTTGTCCCAGGTTCAGGGAAACACCATATATTTT	CASSLSQVQGNTIYF
TRBJ1-2	NA	TRBV6-6	NA	TGTGCCAGCACACGGGAGGTGGGGGGCTACACCTTC	CASTREVGGYTF
TRBJ2-3	NA	TRBV4-2	NA	TGTGCCAGCAGCCAAGCTAGTTCAAGAGGCACAGATACGCAGTATTTT	CASSQASSRGTDTQYF
TRBJ1-1	NA	TRBV12-3/TRBV12-4	NA	TGTGCCAGCAGTCAAATGGCGGACACTGAAGCTTTCTTT	CASSQMADTEAFF
TRBJ1-2	NA	TRBV6-5	NA	TGTGCCAGCAGTTACTCAGGCGGCTTGCTCACCTTC	CASSYSGGLLTF
TRBJ2-4	NA	TRBV4-1	TRBD1	TGCGCCAGCAGCCGGGGACAGCTAAAAGAAAACATTCAGTACTTC	CASSRGQLKENIQYF
TRBJ1-1	NA	TRBV7-8	NA	TGTGCCAGCAGCCCGCGCACGCCGAACACTGAAGCTTTCTTT	CASSPRTPNTEAFF
TRBJ1-4	NA	TRBV7-8	TRBD1	TGTGCCAGCAGTCAGACAGGGATTAATGAAAAACTGTTTTTT	CASSQTGINEKLFF
TRBJ1-1	once	TRBV5-1	NA	TGCGCCAGCAGCTTTGGCCCCCTTCCGAACACTGAAGCTTTCTTT	CASSFGPLPNTEAFF
TRBJ1-2	NA	TRBV6-5	TRBD1	TGTGCCAGCAGAGAGTGGGGACAGACCTATGGCTACACCTTC	CASREWGQTYGYTF
TRBJ1-1	once	TRBV19	NA	TGTGCCAGTAGTCCCGCGGGAGGCACTGAAGCTTTCTTT	CASSPAGGTEAFF
TRBJ1-4	NA	TRBV27	NA	TGTGCCAGCAGTTTCTTTGGCAGGGATGAAAAACTGTTTTTT	CASSFFGRDEKLFF
TRBJ1-3	NA	TRBV6-4	TRBD1	TGTGCCAGCAGTCCCCGGGACAGGGCTTTTGGAAACACCATATATTTT	CASSPRDRAFGNTIYF
TRBJ2-1	NA	TRBV23-1	TRBD1	TGCGCCAGCAGTCAATGGGGCGGACAGGGTGTTGATGAGCAGTTCTTC	CASSQWGGQGVDEQFF
TRBJ2-4	NA	TRBV30	TRBD2	TGTGCCTGGAGTGTACTAGCGGGAGGACCAAACATTCAGTACTTC	CAWSVLAGGPNIQYF
TRBJ1-2	NA	TRBV5-1	NA	TGCGCCAGCAGCTTGGAAGGACACCTTAACTATGGCTACACCTTC	CASSLEGHLNYGYTF
TRBJ2-3	NA	TRBV3-1/TRBV3-2	NA	TGTGCCAGCAGCCAAGGGCCCTCCACAGATACGCAGTATTTT	CASSQGPSTDTQYF
TRBJ1-4	NA	TRBV27	TRBD1	TGTGCCAGCGGGTCACCTGGGACAGGCCCTGCAACTAATGAAAAACTGTTTTTT	CASGSPGTGPATNEKLFF
TRBJ1-5	NA	TRBV28	NA	TGTGCCAGCATACAGTCAGTCTCTCATCAGCCCCAGCATTTT	CASIQSVSHQPQHF
TRBJ2-7	NA	TRBV11-3	NA	TGTGCCAGCAGCTTAGGGGGTAGCGGCTACGAGCAGTACTTC	CASSLGGSGYEQYF
TRBJ2-3	NA	TRBV4-2	NA	TGTGCCAGCAGCCAAGGACTCCCTAGCACAGATACGCAGTATTTT	CASSQGLPSTDTQYF
TRBJ2-2	few	TRBV7-9	TRBD2	TGTGCCAGCAGCTTTGAAAGCGGGAGGCGTACCGGGGAGCTGTTTTTT	CASSFESGRRTGELFF
TRBJ2-5	NA	TRBV20-1	NA	TGCAGTGCCCAAAAGCTGGAGACCCAGTACTTC	CSAQKLETQYF
TRBJ1-5	NA	TRBV5-1	TRBD1	TGCGCCAGCAGCTCGACTGGACAGGGGGGATCCAGCAATCAGCCCCAGCATTTT	CASSSTGQGGSSNQPQHF
TRBJ1-2	NA	TRBV19	TRBD1	TGTGCCAGTAGCTCGTTAGAGAGACAGGGTTTGGATGGCTACACCTTC	CASSSLERQGLDGYTF
TRBJ1-1	NA	TRBV4-2	NA	TGTGCCAGCAGCCAAGGCAGGGCGAACACTGAAGCTTTCTTT	CASSQGRANTEAFF
TRBJ1-1	NA	TRBV19	TRBD1	TGTGCCAGTAGTCCGGACAGGGGGAGGTACACTGAAGCTTTCTTT	CASSPDRGRYTEAFF
TRBJ1-2	NA	TRBV5-1	TRBD1	TGCGCCAGCAGCCGGACTGACACAGGGGGTTATGGCTACACCTTC	CASSRTDTGGYGYTF
TRBJ2-5	NA	TRBV11-2	TRBD2	TGTGCCAGCAGCTTAGTGACTAGCGGGGGATCGGAGACCCAGTACTTC	CASSLVTSGGSETQYF
TRBJ1-1	NA	TRBV10-1	NA	TGCGCCAGCAAACCCAACCCGGGACACTCTAAAGTGAACACTGAAGCTTTCTTT	CASKPNPGHSKVNTEAFF
TRBJ1-2	NA	TRBV29-1	TRBD1	TGCAGCGGAGGGACAGATGGCTACACCTTC	CSGGTDGYTF
TRBJ1-1	NA	TRBV19	NA	TGTGCCAGTAGTATCAGGGGCCAGGGGAACACTGAAGCTTTCTTT	CASSIRGQGNTEAFF
TRBJ2-7	NA	TRBV28	TRBD1	TGTGCCAGCTGTACCGGGACAGTCTTATCCTACGAGCAGTACTTC	CASCTGTVLSYEQYF
TRBJ1-1	NA	TRBV12-3/TRBV12-4	NA	TGTGCCAGCAGGGAGGGCCTTGAAGCTTTCTTT	CASREGLEAFF
TRBJ2-1	NA	TRBV11-2	TRBD2	TGTGCCAGCAGCTTAGACGATCCAACCGGGACTAAATATGAGCAGTTCTTC	CASSLDDPTGTKYEQFF
TRBJ1-3	NA	TRBV25-1	NA	TGTGCCAGCAGTGAATATCGGGATGGAAACACCATATATTTT	CASSEYRDGNTIYF
TRBJ1-2	NA	TRBV11-2	TRBD1	TGTGCCAGCAGCCGTTCCATTACAGGGGGCGGAGGCGGCTACACCTTC	CASSRSITGGGGGYTF
TRBJ2-1	NA	TRBV7-3	NA	TGTGCCAGCAGTCCTACCCGGGACTCCTACAATGAGCAGTTCTTC	CASSPTRDSYNEQFF
TRBJ1-6	NA	TRBV27	NA	TGTGCCAGCAGTTTGTCGGCAGGTCTAATAGGTTCACCCCTCCACTTT	CASSLSAGLIGSPLHF
TRBJ2-1	NA	TRBV2	NA	TGTGCCAGCAGTGCCTTCCCCCTGTCCTACAATGAGCAGTTCTTC	CASSAFPLSYNEQFF
TRBJ2-7	NA	TRBV5-5	NA	TGTGCCAGCAGCCGGGGAGCGGGCGAGCAGTACTTC	CASSRGAGEQYF
TRBJ1-1	NA	TRBV7-9	TRBD1	TGTGCCAGCAGCTTAGCCAGGGGGCGCTGGACTGAAGCTTTCTTT	CASSLARGRWTEAFF
TRBJ2-3	NA	TRBV6-5	TRBD2	TGTGCCAGCAGCACAGCGGGAAGCACAGATACGCAGTATTTT	CASSTAGSTDTQYF
TRBJ1-5	NA	TRBV4-1	NA	TGCGCCAGCAGGGACATTCTCTCGGGTCAGCCCCAGCATTTT	CASRDILSGQPQHF
TRBJ2-1	NA	TRBV11-2	TRBD1	TGTGCCAGCAGCTCGGACAGGTCCTTGTTCTATGAGCAGTTCTTC	CASSSDRSLFYEQFF